The 10 T cell receptor beta chains listed next were all sequenced from one sample in a study of T cell repertoires in cytomegalovirus infection (dated by TCRdb to between 2018 and 2021). Sequencing instrument: Illumina HiSeq 1500. TCRdb ran its own pipeline on the public reads, namely fastp trimming at Q25 and MiXCR clone calling, and kept in-frame beta chains. When rows share a CDR3 protein, they turn into one entry using the most common DNA and genes. This sample has some 150,000 distinct CDR3 sequences in its table, and about 6.3% of those were observed once. The biggest ten clones account for about a sixth of the sample. Sequenced: PBMCs. The receptors shown here come from a human donor in good health (CMV status not recorded). Some clones in this sample may be carry-over from other donors' samples.

This clonotype was seen ten or more times. This chain links TRBV29-1 with TRBJ2-3, with 10 bases lining up with TRBD2. Germline V gene sequence: CDR1 SQVTM, CDR2 ANQGSEA. This CDR3 has 15 amino acids. J lost 5 bases, V lost 7 bases, and 12 bases had no gene match. CDR3 DNA sequence: TGCAGCGCCTACTCTAGCGGGGGTCGGGTAGATACGCAGTATTTT. This gives the protein CSAYSSGGRVDTQYF.

J is TRBJ2-1 and V is TRBV5-6; D not resolved. The CDR3 runs to 17 residues. The V end lost 4 bases, the J end lost 5 bases, and 22 bases lay between the germline ends. The germline gives CDR1 SGHDT, CDR2 YYEEEE. The CDR3 is CASSASETSSIHNEQFF. As DNA, the CDR3 is TGTGCCAGCAGCGCTTCCGAAACAAGTTCGATTCACAATGAGCAGTTCTTC. The full variable domain, rest sourced from reference TRBV5-6 and TRBJ2-1, is DAGVTQSPTHLIKTRGQQVTLRCSPKSGHDTVSWYQQALGQGPQFIFQYYEEEERQRGNFPDRFSGHQFPNYSSELNVNALLLGDSALYLCASSASETSSIHNEQFFGPGTRLTVL.

This clonotype was observed many times. CDR3 DNA sequence: TGTGCCAGCAGTCTACTTTCGGGGATCGGGGAGCTGTTTTTT. Translating it yields CASSLLSGIGELFF. The gene calls are TRBV28 and TRBJ2-2; D is perhaps TRBD2 (5 bases). The germline V and J ends were trimmed by 5 bases and 7 bases, with 14 bases remaining between them. The CDR3 contains 14 residues. Germline V gene sequence: CDR1 MDHEN, CDR2 SYDVKM.

V gene TRBV4-2 combines with J gene TRBJ2-7; D call uncertain. V was clipped by 4 bases and J by 1 base, with 11 bases between them. CDR1 LGHNA and CDR2 YNFKEQ come from the germline V gene. There are 14 residues in the CDR3. The CDR3 loop is CASSPSGTSYEQYF. CDR3 bases: TGTGCCAGCAGCCCCTCGGGTACTTCCTACGAGCAGTACTTC.

In its sample, this clonotype was seen a few times. The chain couples TRBV10-3 to TRBJ2-3, with D unclear. Germline lookup yields CDR1 ENHRY and CDR2 SYGVKD. This CDR3 has 12 residues. V dropped 5 bases and J dropped 6 bases, with 9 bases sitting between them. CDR3 sequence: CAISTLKDTQYF. CDR3 in DNA: TGTGCCATCAGTACTCTCAAGGATACGCAGTATTTT.

By share, this clonotype ranks as medium-sized. CDR3 sequence: CASSPSGFYEQYF. The CDR3, as DNA: TGTGCCAGCAGCCCGTCAGGGTTCTACGAGCAGTACTTC. V is TRBV7-2 and J is TRBJ2-7, with D possibly TRBD1 on 5 matching bases. V lost 5 bases, J lost 3 bases, and 11 bases lay in between. CDR1 and CDR2 from the germline V gene are SGHTA and FQGNSA. There are 13 residues in the CDR3.

Ten or more counts support this clonotype. V and J are TRBV4-1 and TRBJ1-1; the D is unclear. This CDR3 is 17 amino acids long. Germline V CDR1 and CDR2: MGHRA, YSYEKL. The V end was cut by 0 bases, the J end by 5 bases, with 19 bases between. In DNA form, the CDR3 reads TGCGCCAGCAGCCAAGAACGAGCGGTGGCCCAAGGGACTGAAGCTTTCTTT. It translates to CASSQERAVAQGTEAFF.

This clonotype was counted at least ten times. The V and J genes are TRBV7-6 and TRBJ2-5; D remains ambiguous. Germline-derived CDR1 and CDR2 are SGHVS and FNYEAQ. The CDR3 covers 15 residues. V lost 1 base and J 4 bases, leaving 13 bases between the germline ends. The CDR3 is CASSLDPWKGETQYF. CDR3 sequence (DNA): TGTGCCAGCAGCTTAGACCCATGGAAGGGAGAGACCCAGTACTTC.

The chain employs TRBV23-1 and TRBJ2-5; D possibly corresponds to TRBD2 (5 bases). TRBV23-1 is flagged as an ORF with uncertain function. The CDR3 is 12 residues long. Trimming pared 2 bases from V and 8 bases from J, leaving 9 bases between. CDR3 sequence: CASSQAGPTQYF. DNA of the CDR3: TGCGCCAGCAGTCAAGCGGGTCCAACCCAGTACTTC.

The CDR3 here is CASSSSLIHSGNTIYF. The CDR3 bases are TGTGCCAGCAGTTCCAGCCTAATACACTCTGGAAACACCATATATTTT. The V call is TRBV12-3 or TRBV12-4, the J call TRBJ1-3; D is unclear. The length of the CDR3 is 16 residues. Trimming pared 4 bases from V and 0 bases from J, leaving 13 bases between.